This TCR beta chain came from a study of regulatory T cells in long-lasting Graves disease. As to time point: persistent/refractory GD, antithyroid drugs over 5 years with positive TRAb. Following extraction of RNA from PBMCs, that RNA was used to make the TCR library. This CDR3 is 18 amino acids long. Germline V gene data show CDR1 as SGHRS and CDR2 as YFSETQ. V lost 4 bases, J lost 2 bases, and 22 bases lay in between. Building of the TCR beta libraries involved iRepertoire HTBI primers and Arm-PCR of CDR3 regions. MiXCR, applied by TCRdb to the multiplex PCR reads, yields one record per CDR3 protein. The sample consists of approximately 400,000 distinct CDR3 sequences, around 20% of them appearing once.

The chain recombines TRBV5-1 with TRBJ2-1; no definite D call. The material was peripheral blood mononuclear cells (PBMCs), obtained when the disease was refractory, from a patient treated with antithyroid drugs. This TCR was sampled from a female donor with Graves disease. The CDR3 sequence: CASSPGPTRRSAYNEQFF. The CDR3 DNA follows: TGCGCCAGCAGCCCGGGTCCAACTCGAAGATCGGCCTACAATGAGCAGTTCTTC.